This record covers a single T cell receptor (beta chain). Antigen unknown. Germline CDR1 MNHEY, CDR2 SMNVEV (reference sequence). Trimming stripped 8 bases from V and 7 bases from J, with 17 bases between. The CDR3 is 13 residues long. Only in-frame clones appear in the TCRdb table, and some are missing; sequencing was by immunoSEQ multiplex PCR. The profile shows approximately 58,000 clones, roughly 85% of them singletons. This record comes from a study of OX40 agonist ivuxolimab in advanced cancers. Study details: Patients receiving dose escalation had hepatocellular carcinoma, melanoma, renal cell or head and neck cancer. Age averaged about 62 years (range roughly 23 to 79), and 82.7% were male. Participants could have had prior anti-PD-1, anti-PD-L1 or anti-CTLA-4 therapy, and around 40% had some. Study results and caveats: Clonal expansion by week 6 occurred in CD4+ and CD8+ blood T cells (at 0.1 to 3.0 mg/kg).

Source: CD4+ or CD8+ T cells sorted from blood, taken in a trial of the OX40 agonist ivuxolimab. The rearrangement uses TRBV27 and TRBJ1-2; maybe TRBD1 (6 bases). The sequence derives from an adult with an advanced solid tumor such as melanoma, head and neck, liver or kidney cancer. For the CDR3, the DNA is TGTGCCAGCGGGGAGTCGGGGGCTGGTGGCTACACCTTC. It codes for CASGESGAGGYTF.